A selection of T cell receptor beta chains follows, all from one sample in a study of cytomegalovirus exposure and HLA in healthy donors. The repertoire was sequenced with immunoSEQ multiplex PCR; TCRdb's copy has only in-frame clones and lacks some. This sample has 150,000 or so clones; around three quarters occur once, and the top ten carry about 13%. The specimen sequenced was PBMCs. These receptors originate from a man in his forties in good health and CMV-seropositive. Both conserved end residues are part of each CDR3. The D gene is left open where the match is weak. Rows give clone size only sometimes, using once, few, many, or a class for an expanded clone.

d_call,v_call,clone_size,j_call,cdr3_aa,cdr3_nt
TRBD2,TRBV14,-,TRBJ2-7,CASSPLPGLAGSYEQYF,TGTGCCAGCAGCCCACTCCCCGGACTAGCGGGGTCCTACGAGCAGTACTTC
TRBD1,TRBV7-2,-,TRBJ1-2,CASSLGSQGGGYTF,TGTGCCAGCAGCTTAGGCTCCCAGGGGGGTGGCTACACCTTC
-,TRBV7-6,once,TRBJ2-7,CASSRAFSSYEQYF,TGTGCCAGCAGCCGTGCCTTTAGCTCCTACGAGCAGTACTTC
-,TRBV6-5,-,TRBJ2-5,CASSYSTTGRRETQYF,TGTGCCAGCAGTTACTCTACGACAGGTCGTCGGGAGACCCAGTACTTC
TRBD2,TRBV4-3,-,TRBJ2-1,CASSQDFLGLAGGGSYNEQFF,TGCGCCAGCAGCCAAGATTTTTTGGGACTAGCGGGAGGGGGCTCCTACAATGAGCAGTTCTTC
TRBD1,TRBV18,-,TRBJ1-1,CASSHTGADTEAFF,TGTGCCAGCTCACATACAGGGGCTGACACTGAAGCTTTCTTT
TRBD2,TRBV7-9,-,TRBJ2-1,CSSSLPRASGRNEQFF,TGTTCCAGCAGCTTACCCCGGGCTAGCGGGAGGAATGAGCAGTTCTTC
TRBD1,TRBV5-6,-,TRBJ2-7,CASRSTGGVGVYEQYF,TGTGCCAGCAGGAGTACAGGGGGCGTAGGGGTCTACGAGCAGTACTTC
-,TRBV6-1,-,TRBJ2-7,CASSADRPLEEQYF,TGTGCCAGCAGTGCAGACAGGCCCCTGGAGGAGCAGTACTTC
-,TRBV11-2,-,TRBJ2-5,CASSLSPTNRETQYF,TGTGCCAGCAGCTTGAGCCCGACAAACCGAGAGACCCAGTACTTC
TRBD1,TRBV28,-,TRBJ1-5,CASSIDRGDQPQHF,TGTGCCAGCAGTATCGACAGGGGAGATCAGCCCCAGCATTTT
-,TRBV6-5,-,TRBJ1-1,CASSMESEAFF,TGTGCCAGCAGTATGGAGTCTGAAGCTTTCTTT
TRBD1,TRBV9,-,TRBJ1-5,CASSVGQGGNQPQHF,TGTGCCAGCAGCGTAGGGCAGGGGGGCAATCAGCCCCAGCATTTT
TRBD2,TRBV4-1,-,TRBJ2-2,CASSLPRLAGASGELFF,TGCGCCAGCAGCCTACCCAGACTAGCGGGAGCATCCGGGGAGCTGTTTTTT
TRBD1,TRBV28,-,TRBJ1-5,CASGQGGGNQPQHF,TGTGCCAGCGGGCAGGGGGGTGGCAATCAGCCCCAGCATTTT
TRBD1,TRBV5-5,-,TRBJ1-4,CASSPQGVPNEKLFF,TGTGCCAGCAGTCCGCAGGGGGTGCCGAATGAAAAACTGTTTTTT
TRBD2,TRBV4-2,-,TRBJ2-5,CASSQDAVTSGGETQYF,TGTGCCAGCAGCCAAGACGCGGTGACTAGCGGGGGCGAGACCCAGTACTTC
TRBD1,TRBV6-5,-,TRBJ1-1,CASSYSGTGDAFF,TGTGCCAGCAGTTACTCGGGGACAGGGGATGCTTTCTTT
-,TRBV18,-,TRBJ2-3,CASYQGTDTQYF,TGTGCCAGCTACCAGGGTACAGATACGCAGTATTTT
TRBD2,TRBV5-1,-,TRBJ2-3,CASSLASSGISDTQYF,TGCGCCAGCAGCTTGGCCTCTAGCGGGATTAGCGATACGCAGTATTTT
-,TRBV5-4,-,TRBJ2-7,CASSVKGGTYEQYF,TGTGCCAGCAGCGTAAAAGGGGGTACCTACGAGCAGTACTTC
-,TRBV2,-,TRBJ1-6,CASSLGEGPYNSPLHF,TGTGCCAGTTCCCTTGGGGAGGGCCCCTATAATTCACCCCTCCACTTT
-,TRBV9,-,TRBJ2-7,CASSVEGDSYEQYF,TGTGCCAGCAGCGTAGAGGGGGATTCCTACGAGCAGTACTTC
-,TRBV2,-,TRBJ1-4,CASNTGLGEKLFF,TGTGCCAGCAATACAGGGTTGGGAGAAAAACTGTTTTTT
-,TRBV27,-,TRBJ1-1,CASSLRVPSTEAFF,TGTGCCAGCAGTTTACGGGTCCCTAGCACTGAAGCTTTCTTT
TRBD1,TRBV6-5,few,TRBJ1-2,CASSYSQGGGYGYTF,TGTGCCAGCAGTTACTCACAGGGGGGTGGCTATGGCTACACCTTC
-,TRBV9,-,TRBJ2-1,CASSLMVDNEQFF,TGTGCCAGCAGCCTTATGGTAGACAATGAGCAGTTCTTC
TRBD2,TRBV27,-,TRBJ2-3,CASSALAGNGRDTQYF,TGTGCCAGCAGCGCTTTAGCGGGAAATGGGCGGGATACGCAGTATTTT
-,TRBV5-6,-,TRBJ2-4,CASSMRRVLAKNIQYF,TGTGCCAGCAGCATGAGACGGGTTTTGGCCAAAAACATTCAGTACTTC
TRBD2,TRBV5-4,few,TRBJ2-7,CASSSLGTSGSLEQYF,TGTGCCAGCAGTTCCCTCGGGACTAGCGGGAGTCTCGAGCAGTACTTC
TRBD2,TRBV7-3,-,TRBJ2-3,CASSSGGPGDTQYF,TGTGCCAGCAGCTCGGGAGGGCCAGGAGATACGCAGTATTTT
-,TRBV18,once,TRBJ1-6,CASSPSDSHPSDSPLHF,TGTGCCAGCTCACCATCCGACAGCCACCCGTCAGATTCACCCCTCCACTTT
TRBD1,TRBV7-9,-,TRBJ2-7,CASSLLTGFNSYEQYF,TGTGCCAGCAGCTTATTGACAGGGTTTAACTCCTACGAGCAGTACTTC
-,TRBV18,-,TRBJ1-1,CASSPPAAGNTEAFF,TGTGCCAGCTCACCACCCGCCGCAGGTAACACTGAAGCTTTCTTT
-,TRBV7-2,-,TRBJ2-7,CASSLNGGYEQYF,TGTGCCAGCAGCTTAAATGGCGGCTACGAGCAGTACTTC
-,TRBV28,few,TRBJ1-4,CASSLDTREKLFF,TGTGCCAGCAGTTTAGATACCCGGGAAAAACTGTTTTTT
-,TRBV9,many,TRBJ2-7,CASSVAGASYEQYF,TGTGCCAGCAGCGTAGCCGGTGCGTCCTACGAGCAGTACTTC
TRBD2,TRBV13,-,TRBJ2-2,CASSELAGGPGELFF,TGTGCCAGCAGCGAGCTAGCGGGAGGCCCCGGGGAGCTGTTTTTT
-,TRBV7-2,-,TRBJ2-4,CASSPQAENSQYF,TGTGCCAGCAGCCCACAGGCCGAAAACAGTCAGTACTTC
-,TRBV2,-,TRBJ1-3,CASSEASVAGNTIYF,TGTGCCAGCAGTGAAGCCTCAGTGGCTGGAAACACCATATATTTT
-,TRBV10-2,-,TRBJ1-4,CASSELGGTNEKLFF,TGCGCCAGCAGTGAGCTCGGGGGGACTAATGAAAAACTGTTTTTT
-,TRBV7-2,-,TRBJ1-4,CASTVEGQGLTGKLFF,TGTGCCAGCACGGTAGAGGGTCAAGGATTAACTGGAAAACTGTTTTTT
-,TRBV28,-,TRBJ2-5,CASSQSTIGASETQYF,TGTGCCAGCAGTCAATCGACAATTGGGGCTTCAGAGACCCAGTACTTC
-,TRBV10-3,-,TRBJ1-1,CAIRSDRQDIMNTEAFF,TGTGCCATCAGATCGGACAGACAAGATATCATGAACACTGAAGCTTTCTTT
TRBD1,TRBV6-5,once,TRBJ1-1,CASSYRTGVMNTEAFF,TGTGCCAGCAGTTACCGGACAGGGGTGATGAACACTGAAGCTTTCTTT
TRBD2,TRBV27,-,TRBJ2-7,CASSPFPSGNCEQYF,TGTGCCAGCAGTCCGTTCCCTAGCGGGAATTGCGAGCAGTACTTC
TRBD2,TRBV6-5,-,TRBJ2-7,CASSRPGTSGYEQYF,TGTGCCAGCAGTCGGCCCGGGACTAGCGGATACGAGCAGTACTTC
TRBD1,TRBV28,-,TRBJ1-5,CASIRQGRRNQPQHF,TGTGCCAGCATTAGACAGGGACGGCGCAATCAGCCCCAGCATTTT
-,TRBV28,once,TRBJ1-4,CASSLGDTSPGANEKLFF,TGTGCCAGCAGCCTAGGGGACACATCCCCTGGGGCTAATGAAAAACTGTTTTTT
TRBD1,TRBV19,few,TRBJ2-5,CASRRVGQVAETQYF,TGTGCCAGCAGACGTGTGGGACAGGTGGCCGAGACCCAGTACTTC
TRBD2,TRBV29-1,-,TRBJ2-3,CSVASSGASTDTQYF,TGCAGCGTTGCCTCTAGCGGTGCTAGCACAGATACGCAGTATTTT
-,TRBV6-6,-,TRBJ1-5,CASSPTVRDQPQHF,TGTGCCAGCAGTCCCACCGTCAGGGATCAGCCCCAGCATTTT
-,TRBV14,-,TRBJ2-7,CASSQVRGYEQYF,TGTGCCAGCAGCCAAGTTCGAGGCTACGAGCAGTACTTC
-,TRBV5-1,-,TRBJ1-1,CASTGGPGQMNTEAFF,TGCGCCAGCACCGGGGGGCCGGGACAAATGAACACTGAAGCTTTCTTT
TRBD1,TRBV29-1,-,TRBJ1-5,CSVVTGGGNQPQHF,TGCAGCGTCGTCACAGGGGGCGGCAATCAGCCCCAGCATTTT